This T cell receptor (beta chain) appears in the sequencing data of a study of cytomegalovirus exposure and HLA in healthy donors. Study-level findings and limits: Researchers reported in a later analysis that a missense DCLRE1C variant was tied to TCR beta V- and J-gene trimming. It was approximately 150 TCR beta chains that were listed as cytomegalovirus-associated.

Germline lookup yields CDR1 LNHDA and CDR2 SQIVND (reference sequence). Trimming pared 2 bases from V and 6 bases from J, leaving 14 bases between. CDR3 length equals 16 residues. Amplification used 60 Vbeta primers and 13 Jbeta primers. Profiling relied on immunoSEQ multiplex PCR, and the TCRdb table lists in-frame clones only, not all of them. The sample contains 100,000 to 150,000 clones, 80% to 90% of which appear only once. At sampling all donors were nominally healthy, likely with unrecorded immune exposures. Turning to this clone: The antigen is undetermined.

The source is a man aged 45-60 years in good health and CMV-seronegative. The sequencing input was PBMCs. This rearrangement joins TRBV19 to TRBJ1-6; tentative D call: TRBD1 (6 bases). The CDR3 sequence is CASSISGGRGNSPLHF. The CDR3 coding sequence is TGTGCCAGTAGTATATCGGGGGGCCGTGGTAATTCACCCCTCCACTTT.